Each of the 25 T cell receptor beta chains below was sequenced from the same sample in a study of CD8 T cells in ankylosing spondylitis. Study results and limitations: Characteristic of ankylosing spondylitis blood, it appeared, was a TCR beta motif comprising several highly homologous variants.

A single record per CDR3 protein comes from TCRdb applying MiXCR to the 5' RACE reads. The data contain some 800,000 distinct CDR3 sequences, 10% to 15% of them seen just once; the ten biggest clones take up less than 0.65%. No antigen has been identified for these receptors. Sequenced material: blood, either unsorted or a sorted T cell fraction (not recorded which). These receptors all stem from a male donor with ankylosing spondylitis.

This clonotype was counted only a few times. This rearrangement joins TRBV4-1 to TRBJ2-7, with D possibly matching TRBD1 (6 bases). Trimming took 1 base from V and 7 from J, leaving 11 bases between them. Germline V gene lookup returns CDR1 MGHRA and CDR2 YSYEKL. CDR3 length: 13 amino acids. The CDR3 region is CASSQAQGREQYF. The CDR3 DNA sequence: TGCGCCAGCAGCCAAGCCCAGGGGCGAGAGCAGTACTTC.

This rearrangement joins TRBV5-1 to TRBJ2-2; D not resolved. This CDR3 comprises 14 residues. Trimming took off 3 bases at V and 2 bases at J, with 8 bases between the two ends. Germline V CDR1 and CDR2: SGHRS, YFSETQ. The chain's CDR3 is CASSSAGNTGELFF. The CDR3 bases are TGCGCCAGCAGCTCTGCAGGCAACACCGGGGAGCTGTTTTTT.

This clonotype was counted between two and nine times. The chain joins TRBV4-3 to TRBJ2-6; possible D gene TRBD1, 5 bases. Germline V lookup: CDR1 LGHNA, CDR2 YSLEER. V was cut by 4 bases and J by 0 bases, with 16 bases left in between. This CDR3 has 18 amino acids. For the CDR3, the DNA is TGCGCCAGCAGCCCTAATAACCTACAGGACTCTGGGGCCAACGTCCTGACTTTC. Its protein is CASSPNNLQDSGANVLTF.

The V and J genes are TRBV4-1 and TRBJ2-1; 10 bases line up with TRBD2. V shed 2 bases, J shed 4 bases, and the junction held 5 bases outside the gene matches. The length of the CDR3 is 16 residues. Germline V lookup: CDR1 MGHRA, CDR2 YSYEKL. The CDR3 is CASSQLTSGIYNEQFF. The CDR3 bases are TGCGCCAGCAGCCAATTAACTAGCGGGATATACAATGAGCAGTTCTTC.

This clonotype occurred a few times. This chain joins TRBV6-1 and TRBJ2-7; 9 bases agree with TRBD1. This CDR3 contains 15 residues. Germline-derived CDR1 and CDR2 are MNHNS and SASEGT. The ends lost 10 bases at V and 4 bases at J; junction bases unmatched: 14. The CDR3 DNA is TGTGCCACCGTAGATGACAGGGGGTCTTCGTACGAGCAGTACTTC. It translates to CATVDDRGSSYEQYF.

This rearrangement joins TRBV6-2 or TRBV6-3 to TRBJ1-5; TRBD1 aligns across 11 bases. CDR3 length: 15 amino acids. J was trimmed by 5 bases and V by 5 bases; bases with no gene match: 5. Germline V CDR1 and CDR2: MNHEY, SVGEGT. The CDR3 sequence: CASSGQGAGDQPQHF. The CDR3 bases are TGTGCCAGCAGTGGACAGGGGGCCGGGGATCAGCCCCAGCATTTT.

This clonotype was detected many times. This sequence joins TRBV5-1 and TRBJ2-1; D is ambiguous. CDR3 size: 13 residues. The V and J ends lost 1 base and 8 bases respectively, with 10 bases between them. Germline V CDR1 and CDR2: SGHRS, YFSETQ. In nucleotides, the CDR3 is TGCGCCAGCAGCTTGTTCAATACCGATGAGCAGTTCTTC. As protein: CASSLFNTDEQFF.

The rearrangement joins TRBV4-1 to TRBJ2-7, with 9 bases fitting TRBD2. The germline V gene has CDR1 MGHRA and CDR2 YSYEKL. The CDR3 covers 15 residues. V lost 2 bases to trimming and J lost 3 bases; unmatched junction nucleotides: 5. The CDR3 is CASSQQIAGDYEQYF. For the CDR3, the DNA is TGCGCCAGCAGCCAACAAATAGCGGGAGACTACGAGCAGTACTTC.

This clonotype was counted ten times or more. CDR3 protein: CSVVHRGATEAFF. In DNA form, the CDR3 reads TGCAGCGTTGTACACAGGGGAGCTACTGAAGCTTTCTTT. This chain connects TRBV29-1 to TRBJ1-1; 7 bases match TRBD1. Germline CDR1 and CDR2: SQVTM and ANQGSEA. With V trimmed by 4 bases and J by 5 bases, 7 bases remained unmatched. CDR3 size: 13 residues. The complete variable domain, with remaining parts taken from reference TRBV29-1 and TRBJ1-1, reads SAVISQKPSRDICQRGTSLTIQCQVDSQVTMMFWYRQQPGQSLTLIATANQGSEATYESGFVIDKFPISRPNLTFSTLTVSNMSPEDSSIYLCSVVHRGATEAFFGQGTRLTVV.

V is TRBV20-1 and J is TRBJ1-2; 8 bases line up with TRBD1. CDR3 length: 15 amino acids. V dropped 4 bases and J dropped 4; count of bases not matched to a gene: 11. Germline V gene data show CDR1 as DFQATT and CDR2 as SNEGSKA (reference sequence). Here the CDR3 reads CSATALGQGGYGYTF. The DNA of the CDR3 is TGCAGTGCTACCGCCCTTGGACAGGGAGGCTATGGCTACACCTTC.

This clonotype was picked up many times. CDR3 DNA: TGCAGCGTTGAACAGGGGGAAGAGACCCAGTACTTC. This codes for CSVEQGEETQYF. The chain uses TRBV29-1 and TRBJ2-5, with 7 bases fitting TRBD1. V dropped 2 bases and J dropped 3; count of bases not matched to a gene: 0. This CDR3 is built from 12 residues. Germline CDR1 reads SQVTM; CDR2 reads ANQGSEA.

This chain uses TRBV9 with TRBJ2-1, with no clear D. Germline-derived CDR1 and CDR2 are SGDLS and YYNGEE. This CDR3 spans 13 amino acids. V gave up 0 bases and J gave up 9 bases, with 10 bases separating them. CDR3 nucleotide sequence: TGTGCCAGCAGCGTAGAGACCTTGGCTGAGCAGTTCTTC. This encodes CASSVETLAEQFF.

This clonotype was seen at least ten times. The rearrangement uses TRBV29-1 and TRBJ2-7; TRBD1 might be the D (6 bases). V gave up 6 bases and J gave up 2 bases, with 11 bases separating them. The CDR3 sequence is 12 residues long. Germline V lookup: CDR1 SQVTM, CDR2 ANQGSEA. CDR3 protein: CSVDSGPYEQYF. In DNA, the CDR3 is TGCAGCGTGGACAGCGGACCCTACGAGCAGTACTTC.

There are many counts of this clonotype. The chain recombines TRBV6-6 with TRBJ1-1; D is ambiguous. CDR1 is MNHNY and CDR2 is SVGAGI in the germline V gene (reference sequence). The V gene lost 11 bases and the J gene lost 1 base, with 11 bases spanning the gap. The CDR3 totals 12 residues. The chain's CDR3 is CAAGVGNTEAFF. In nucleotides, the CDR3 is TGTGCCGCGGGTGTAGGGAACACTGAAGCTTTCTTT.

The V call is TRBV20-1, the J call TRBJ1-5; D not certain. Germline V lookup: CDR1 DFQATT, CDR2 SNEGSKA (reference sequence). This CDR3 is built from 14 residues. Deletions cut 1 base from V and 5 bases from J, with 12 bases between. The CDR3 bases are TGCAGTGCTAGAGGGGCAGTGTTGCATCAGCCCCAGCATTTT. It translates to CSARGAVLHQPQHF.

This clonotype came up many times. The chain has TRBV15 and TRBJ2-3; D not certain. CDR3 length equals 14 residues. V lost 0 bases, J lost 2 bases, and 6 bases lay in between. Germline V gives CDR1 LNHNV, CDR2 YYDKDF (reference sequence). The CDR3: CATSRDINTDTQYF. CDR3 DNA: TGTGCCACCAGCAGAGATATAAACACAGATACGCAGTATTTT.

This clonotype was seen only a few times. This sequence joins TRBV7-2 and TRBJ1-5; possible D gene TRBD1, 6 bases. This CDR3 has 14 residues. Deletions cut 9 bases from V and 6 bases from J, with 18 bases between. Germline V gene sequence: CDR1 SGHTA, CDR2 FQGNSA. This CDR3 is CASRKRGAGQPQHF. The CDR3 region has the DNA TGTGCCAGTCGCAAACGGGGGGCCGGTCAGCCCCAGCATTTT.

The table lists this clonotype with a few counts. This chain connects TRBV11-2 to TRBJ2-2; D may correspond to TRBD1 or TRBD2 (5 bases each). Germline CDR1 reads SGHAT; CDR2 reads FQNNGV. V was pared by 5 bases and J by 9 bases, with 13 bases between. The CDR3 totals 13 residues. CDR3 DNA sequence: TGTGCCAGCAGCCGGGACCCGGGCCGGGAGCTGTTTTTT. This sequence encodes CASSRDPGRELFF.

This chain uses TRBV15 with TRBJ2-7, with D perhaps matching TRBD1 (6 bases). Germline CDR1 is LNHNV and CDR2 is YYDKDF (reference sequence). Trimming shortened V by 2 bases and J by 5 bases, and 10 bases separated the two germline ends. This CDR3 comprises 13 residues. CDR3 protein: CATSRSGHHEQYF. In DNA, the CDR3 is TGTGCCACCAGCAGATCGGGACATCACGAGCAGTACTTC.

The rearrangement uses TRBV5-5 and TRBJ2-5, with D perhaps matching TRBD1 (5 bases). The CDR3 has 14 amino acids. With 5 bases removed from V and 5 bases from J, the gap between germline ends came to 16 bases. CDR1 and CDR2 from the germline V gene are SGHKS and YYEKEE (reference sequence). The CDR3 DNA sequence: TGTGCCAGCAGATTCGGACCGTCAGGGGAGACCCAGTACTTC. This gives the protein CASRFGPSGETQYF.

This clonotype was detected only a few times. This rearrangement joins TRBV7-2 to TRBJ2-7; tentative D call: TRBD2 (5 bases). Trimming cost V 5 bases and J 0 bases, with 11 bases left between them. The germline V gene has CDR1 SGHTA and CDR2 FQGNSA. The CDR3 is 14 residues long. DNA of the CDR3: TGTGCCAGCAGCGCCGACGGGGTCTCCTACGAGCAGTACTTC. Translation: CASSADGVSYEQYF.

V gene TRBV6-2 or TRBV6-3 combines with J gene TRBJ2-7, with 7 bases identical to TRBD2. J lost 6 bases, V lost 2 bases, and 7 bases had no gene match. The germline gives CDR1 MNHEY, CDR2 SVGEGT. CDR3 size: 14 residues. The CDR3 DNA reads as TGTGCCAGCAGTTACCCTCGGACTAGTTCCGAGCAGTACTTC. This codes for CASSYPRTSSEQYF.

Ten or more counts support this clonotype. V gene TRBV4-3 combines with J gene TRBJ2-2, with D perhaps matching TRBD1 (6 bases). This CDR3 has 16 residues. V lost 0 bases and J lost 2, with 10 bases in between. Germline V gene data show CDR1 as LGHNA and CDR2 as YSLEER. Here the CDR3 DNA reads TGCGCCAGCAGCCAAGACAGGGGTATCAACACCGGGGAGCTGTTTTTT. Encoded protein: CASSQDRGINTGELFF.

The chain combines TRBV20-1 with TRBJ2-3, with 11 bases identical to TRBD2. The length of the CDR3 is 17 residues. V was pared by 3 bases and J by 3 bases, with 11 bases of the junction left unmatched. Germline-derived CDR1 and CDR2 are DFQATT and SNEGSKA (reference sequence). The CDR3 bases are TGCAGTGCTAGGGTTAGCGGGGGGGTCGGGGATACAGATACGCAGTATTTT. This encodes CSARVSGGVGDTDTQYF.

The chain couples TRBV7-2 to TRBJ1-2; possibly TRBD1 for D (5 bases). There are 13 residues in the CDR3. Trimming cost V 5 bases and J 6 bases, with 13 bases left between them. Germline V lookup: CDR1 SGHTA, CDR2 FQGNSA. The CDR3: CASSPGRDHGYTF. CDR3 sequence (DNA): TGTGCCAGCAGCCCCGGGCGGGACCATGGCTACACCTTC. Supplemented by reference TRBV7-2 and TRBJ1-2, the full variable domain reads GAGVSQSPSNKVTEKGKDVELRCDPISGHTALYWYRQSLGQGLEFLIYFQGNSAPDKSGLPSDRFSAERTGGSVSTLTIQRTQQEDSAVYLCASSPGRDHGYTFGSGTRLTVV.